The rows below give T cell receptor beta chains drawn from one sample of a study of cytomegalovirus exposure and HLA in healthy donors. The protocol was immunoSEQ multiplex PCR, while the TCRdb copy is restricted to in-frame clones and leaves out a portion. This sample carries 180,000 or so clones, around 82% of them seen once, and the ten largest clones take about 1.6%. Material for sequencing was PBMCs. These receptors were taken from a male donor in good health and CMV-seronegative. Both conserved end residues are part of each CDR3. The D gene is left open where the match is weak. Part of the rows lack a size; the others show once, few, many or a class for expanded clones.

clone_size,d_call,v_call,j_call,cdr3_nt,cdr3_aa
few,.,TRBV5-1,TRBJ1-4,TGCGCCAGCAGCTTGAGCGGGATGGGGGAAAAACTGTTTTTT,CASSLSGMGEKLFF
.,TRBD2,TRBV11-1,TRBJ2-1,TGTGCCAGCAGCTTATCGGGGGGCAATGAGCAGTTCTTC,CASSLSGGNEQFF
.,TRBD2,TRBV19,TRBJ2-1,TGTGCCAGTAGTAAACCGGGACTAGCGGGGGTGGAGCAGTTCTTC,CASSKPGLAGVEQFF
.,TRBD2,TRBV9,TRBJ2-1,TGTGCCAGCAGCGTAGTAGGCTCTAGCGGGAGTACCGAGCAGTTCTTC,CASSVVGSSGSTEQFF
.,TRBD1,TRBV6-1,TRBJ1-5,TGTGCCAGCTCTATCCAGGGGGCGGTTCAGCCCCAGCATTTT,CASSIQGAVQPQHF
.,TRBD1,TRBV25-1,TRBJ1-2,TGTGCCAGCAGTGAAGGACAGGGGATCGACGGCTACACCTTC,CASSEGQGIDGYTF
.,TRBD1,TRBV2,TRBJ1-6,TGTGCCACCAGTCAGCTACAGGGGAGATCACCCCTCCACTTT,CATSQLQGRSPLHF
.,TRBD2,TRBV5-4,TRBJ2-2,TGTGCCAGCAGCTTAGGCGGGAGGTCCGGGGAGCTGTTTTTT,CASSLGGRSGELFF
.,TRBD2,TRBV28,TRBJ2-2,TGTGCCAGCACCATCCGGACTAGCGGGAGGGTCGGAGTCGGGGAGCTGTTTTTT,CASTIRTSGRVGVGELFF
.,TRBD1,TRBV7-8,TRBJ2-7,TGTGCCGCCGGGACAGGGTTTGTCGAGCAGTACTTC,CAAGTGFVEQYF
once,TRBD1,TRBV15,TRBJ1-1,TGTGCCACCGGGGCCCTAAGGGGACAGAGCTCTGAAGCTTTCTTT,CATGALRGQSSEAFF
.,.,TRBV15,TRBJ2-7,TGTGCCACCAGCAGAGATTACAGTTACGAGCAGTACTTC,CATSRDYSYEQYF
.,.,TRBV5-4,TRBJ1-5,TGTGCCAGCAGCTTGGTAGCGGCTCAGCGTTATCAGCCCCAGCATTTT,CASSLVAAQRYQPQHF
.,.,TRBV27,TRBJ2-3,TGTGCCAGCAGTTCACCCGGCAGGTTTGTGGGAGATACGCAGTATTTT,CASSSPGRFVGDTQYF
.,TRBD2,TRBV2,TRBJ2-1,TGTGCCAGCAGTGAGGAAGCGGGGCCGTACAATGAGCAGTTCTTC,CASSEEAGPYNEQFF
.,.,TRBV6-1,TRBJ2-7,TGTGCCAGCACAATCGCTGCCGTTAGCTCCTACGAGCAGTACTTC,CASTIAAVSSYEQYF
.,TRBD1,TRBV30,TRBJ2-6,TGTGCCTGGGGTCGGTATAGGGGGCCACAACCCCCCACTGGGGCCAACGTCCTGACTTTC,CAWGRYRGPQPPTGANVLTF
.,.,TRBV9,TRBJ1-1,TGTGCCAGCAGCGAAAGGGGCGCAGCGAACACTGAAGCTTTCTTT,CASSERGAANTEAFF
.,.,TRBV12-5,TRBJ1-5,TGTGCTAGTGGTTTTAGCGGGGAGACCCAGCATTTT,CASGFSGETQHF
.,TRBD2,TRBV7-9,TRBJ2-3,TGTTCCAGCAGCCGACCGACAGGACCTAGCGGGAGCGCGGATACGCAGTATTTT,CSSSRPTGPSGSADTQYF
.,TRBD1,TRBV28,TRBJ1-2,TGTGCCAGCAGTCTTAGGACAGGGGGAATGGATGGCTACACCTTC,CASSLRTGGMDGYTF
.,TRBD1,TRBV7-9,TRBJ1-5,TGTGCCAGCCAGAACGGACAGGACAATCAGCCCCAGCATTTT,CASQNGQDNQPQHF
.,.,TRBV2,TRBJ2-7,TGTGCCAGCTGCCCTGGGGGGTGGCAGTACTTC,CASCPGGWQYF
few,.,TRBV29-1,TRBJ2-1,TGCAGCGTTGAAGAGGCGGGGTACAATGAGCAGTTCTTC,CSVEEAGYNEQFF
.,.,TRBV14,TRBJ2-1,TGTGCCAGCAGCCAAACTAGGGTTGTCAATGAGCAGTTCTTC,CASSQTRVVNEQFF
.,.,TRBV15,TRBJ1-3,TGTGCCACCAGCATCGTGGGCCTGGGCGGAAACACCATATATTTT,CATSIVGLGGNTIYF
.,.,TRBV11-3,TRBJ2-3,TGTGCCAGCAGCTTCGAAGGGGCAGATACGCAGTATTTT,CASSFEGADTQYF
.,TRBD1,TRBV6-6,TRBJ2-7,TGTGCCAGCAGCCTGAGACAGGGTCCCTACGAGCAGTACTTC,CASSLRQGPYEQYF
.,.,TRBV7-3,TRBJ2-7,TGTGCCAGCAGCCAGGGGTCGTCGACCTACGAGCAGTACTTC,CASSQGSSTYEQYF
.,.,TRBV6-5,TRBJ1-2,TGTGCCAGCAGTTATAGAGGAGGATATGGCTACACCTTC,CASSYRGGYGYTF
.,.,TRBV28,TRBJ2-2,TGTGCCACCAAGGCAGGGGGAGGAGTCACCGGGGAGCTGTTTTTT,CATKAGGGVTGELFF
.,TRBD1,TRBV7-9,TRBJ2-7,TGTGCCAGCTCCGACAGGGGAGTCACCTACGAGCAGTACTTC,CASSDRGVTYEQYF
.,.,TRBV10-3,TRBJ1-5,TGTGCCATCAGTGAGTCGCTCGGGAATCAGCCCCAGCATTTT,CAISESLGNQPQHF
.,TRBD2,TRBV5-1,TRBJ2-3,TGCGCCAGCGGGACTAGCCGAACAGATACGCAGTATTTT,CASGTSRTDTQYF
.,TRBD1,TRBV7-7,TRBJ2-3,TGTGCCAGCAGCTTAGAGGGACAGGGGGCAGATACGCAGTATTTT,CASSLEGQGADTQYF
.,.,TRBV5-4,TRBJ1-4,TGTGCCAGCAGCTTAGGACAGTTTAATGAAAAACTGTTTTTT,CASSLGQFNEKLFF
.,.,TRBV10-2,TRBJ2-3,TGCGCCAGCAGTGATTTAATTGGGAGAATGGGCACAGATACGCAGTATTTT,CASSDLIGRMGTDTQYF
.,.,TRBV30,TRBJ2-1,TGTGCCTGGAGTACAACCCATGAGCAGTTCTTC,CAWSTTHEQFF
.,.,TRBV11-1,TRBJ2-7,TGTGCCAGCAGCCCAGGGTATCCCTACGAGCAGTACTTC,CASSPGYPYEQYF
.,TRBD1,TRBV9,TRBJ1-4,TGTGCCAGCAGCGTCACGGGGACAGGGGACGAAAAACTGTTTTTT,CASSVTGTGDEKLFF
.,TRBD2,TRBV7-3,TRBJ2-2,TGTGCCAGCAGCTTAAGTCTAGCGGGAGCCACCGGGGAGCTGTTTTTT,CASSLSLAGATGELFF
.,.,TRBV6-6,TRBJ2-1,TGTGCCAGCAGTTACTCAATCTCTCTCAATGAGCAGTTCTTC,CASSYSISLNEQFF
.,.,TRBV6-1,TRBJ2-7,TGTGCCAGCAGTGATTTCTACGAGCAGTACTTC,CASSDFYEQYF
few,.,TRBV19,TRBJ1-2,TGTGCCACCGCGACTGGGTATGGCTACACCTTC,CATATGYGYTF
.,.,TRBV15,TRBJ2-7,TGTGCCACCAGCAACGCGGGACCCCTCTACGAGCAGTACTTC,CATSNAGPLYEQYF
.,.,TRBV4-1,TRBJ1-1,TGCGCCAGCAGCCACGGGTGGGACACTGAAGCTTTCTTT,CASSHGWDTEAFF
.,.,TRBV19,TRBJ2-5,TGTGCCAGTAGTATACGGCGGGGTGCAGAGACCCAGTACTTC,CASSIRRGAETQYF
.,.,TRBV30,TRBJ2-4,TGTGCCTGGAGCGGGGGAAGCGGAAACATTCAGTACTTC,CAWSGGSGNIQYF
.,TRBD1,TRBV27,TRBJ2-7,TGTGCCAGCAGTTGGACAGGGGGCTCCTACGAGCAGTACTTC,CASSWTGGSYEQYF
.,.,TRBV14,TRBJ1-2,TGTGCCAGCAGCCAAGCGAGGGGGAACTATGGCTACACCTTC,CASSQARGNYGYTF
.,.,TRBV30,TRBJ1-4,TGTGCCTGGAGCGCGGGCCTCCAGGCAGCTAATGAAAAACTGTTTTTT,CAWSAGLQAANEKLFF
.,.,TRBV19,TRBJ2-5,TGTGCCAGTAGGTCCGCGGGGCTGGGCCAAGAGACCCAGTACTTC,CASRSAGLGQETQYF